These 21 T cell receptor beta chains came from one sample sequenced in a study of blood T cells in healthy people across ages. Primers used in a second PCR of about 6 to 11 cycles were a sample-barcoded 5' primer and a J-beta primer mix. TCRdb recomputed calls from the 5' RACE reads with MiXCR, one row per CDR3 protein. Here the sample spans 1,100,000 or so distinct CDR3 sequences, more than 35% being singletons. The specimen sequenced was blood. Receptors originate from a woman aged 55-70 years in good health.

The rearrangement joins TRBV5-1 to TRBJ2-3, with no clear D. The V and J ends lost 2 bases and 6 bases respectively, with 16 bases between them. Germline lookup yields CDR1 SGHRS and CDR2 YFSETQ. This CDR3 has 15 residues. The CDR3 DNA reads as TGCGCCAGCAGCTTAAACGGATACCCGTCCGATACGCAGTATTTT. It specifies CASSLNGYPSDTQYF.

The chain couples TRBV12-3 or TRBV12-4 to TRBJ2-3; D gene ambiguous. V shed 3 bases and J shed 3 bases, with 16 bases lying between them. The CDR3 is made up of 16 amino acids. The DNA of the CDR3 is TGTGCCAGCAGTTTTCGTCCGCAACCTAAAACAGATACGCAGTATTTT. This encodes CASSFRPQPKTDTQYF.

V is TRBV29-1 and J is TRBJ2-1; the match to TRBD1 covers 7 bases. The junction had 18 bases not matched to a gene; V was cut back by 4 bases and J by 9 bases. The CDR3 spans 16 residues. Germline loops: CDR1 SQVTM, CDR2 ANQGSEA. Here the CDR3 reads CSVGRGQLEGFSEQFF. CDR3 DNA: TGCAGCGTTGGCAGGGGACAGTTGGAAGGCTTTAGTGAGCAGTTCTTC.

The table lists this clonotype with a few counts. This chain uses TRBV10-3 with TRBJ2-4; 9 nucleotides line up with TRBD1. Losses at the gene ends were 4 bases for V and 0 bases for J; bases not matched to a gene: 4. The germline gives CDR1 ENHRY, CDR2 SYGVKD. The CDR3 has 16 residues. DNA of the CDR3: TGTGCCATCAGTGCCGGACAGGGGATAGCCAAAAACATTCAGTACTTC. Encoded protein: CAISAGQGIAKNIQYF.

The chain combines TRBV7-9 with TRBJ2-7; D is perhaps TRBD2 (6 bases). Germline V lookup: CDR1 SEHNR, CDR2 FQNEAQ (reference sequence). Trimming removed 1 base at V and 4 bases at J, with 26 bases between. The CDR3 consists of 19 residues. CDR3 sequence: CASSLVWGFDASRGYEQYF. The CDR3 nucleotides are TGTGCCAGCAGCTTAGTATGGGGTTTTGACGCCTCTCGGGGGTACGAGCAGTACTTC.

In this sample, this clonotype turned up a few times. The rearrangement links TRBV10-2 to TRBJ1-5; 9 bases fit TRBD1. The CDR3 is made up of 14 amino acids. The germline CDR1 and CDR2 sequences are WSHSY and SAAADI. Trimming removed 8 bases from V and 3 bases from J; junction bases left unmatched: 5. In nucleotides, the CDR3 is TGCGCCAGCTGGACAGGGGCAATCAATCAGCCCCAGCATTTT. It is translated as CASWTGAINQPQHF.

The genes are TRBV20-1 and TRBJ2-1; D not resolved. Germline CDR1 and CDR2: DFQATT and SNEGSKA (reference sequence). The CDR3 is 14 amino acids. Trimming stripped 4 bases from V and 7 bases from J, with 17 bases between. The CDR3 sequence: CSATGGTQINEQFF. The CDR3, as DNA: TGCAGTGCTACTGGCGGAACACAGATTAATGAGCAGTTCTTC.

The J gene is TRBJ2-3, the V gene TRBV7-9; TRBD2 agrees at 11 bases. The CDR3 is 13 residues long. The V segment lost 8 bases and the J segment 8 bases; nucleotides outside the gene matches: 6. CDR1 SEHNR and CDR2 FQNEAQ come from the germline V gene (reference sequence). The CDR3 DNA is TGTGCCAGCGGCCCCGGGACTAGCGGTACGCAGTATTTT. Amino acids: CASGPGTSGTQYF.

This sequence joins TRBV27 and TRBJ2-1; perhaps TRBD1 as D (6 bases). The V end lost 4 bases, the J end lost 8 bases, and 12 bases lay between the germline ends. This CDR3 is built from 13 residues. Germline CDR1 MNHEY, CDR2 SMNVEV (reference sequence). The CDR3 DNA is TGTGCCAGCAGTTCTTCACAGGGATATGAGCAGTTCTTC. Encoded protein: CASSSSQGYEQFF.

This clonotype has just a few counts. This chain uses TRBV20-1 with TRBJ2-1; D remains unclear. V was clipped by 1 base and J by 8 bases, with 6 bases between them. CDR1 and CDR2 from the germline V gene are DFQATT and SNEGSKA (reference sequence). CDR3 size: 11 residues. The CDR3 loop is CSARGVHEQFF. The CDR3 region has the DNA TGCAGTGCTAGAGGAGTTCATGAGCAGTTCTTC.

This clonotype was seen a few times. The chain uses TRBV7-2 and TRBJ2-3; unclear D gene. Germline-derived CDR1 and CDR2 are SGHTA and FQGNSA. The CDR3 runs 12 residues. V was trimmed by 3 bases and J by 11 bases, leaving 12 bases between them. CDR3 DNA: TGTGCCAGCAGCTTGGACCCAGGACGGCAGTATTTT. Protein product: CASSLDPGRQYF. Combining the CDR3 with reference TRBV7-2 and TRBJ2-3 gives the whole variable domain GAGVSQSPSNKVTEKGKDVELRCDPISGHTALYWYRQSLGQGLEFLIYFQGNSAPDKSGLPSDRFSAERTGGSVSTLTIQRTQQEDSAVYLCASSLDPGRQYFGPGTRLTVL.

The sample holds a few counts of this clonotype. One end of the junction does not line up with germline, which may come from a read error. J is TRBJ1-1 and V is TRBV5-6; D perhaps matches TRBD1 (6 bases). Per the germline V gene, CDR1 is SGHDT and CDR2 is YYEEEE. This CDR3 spans 15 amino acids. The chain's CDR3 is CASSGNRVVNTEAFF. In DNA, the CDR3 is TGTGCCAGCAGCGGGAACAGGGTGGTGAACACTGAGGCTTTCTTT.

V usage is TRBV7-9 and J usage is TRBJ2-1, with unresolved D. The V gene lost 2 bases and the J gene lost 1 base, with 12 bases spanning the gap. There are 16 residues in the CDR3. The germline V gene encodes CDR1 SEHNR and CDR2 FQNEAQ (reference sequence). In nucleotides, the CDR3 is TGTGCCAGCAGCTTAAAAAGCGAGAGATCCTACAATGAGCAGTTCTTC. It yields the protein CASSLKSERSYNEQFF.

This clonotype was detected a few times. This sequence joins TRBV20-1 and TRBJ2-7; 10 bases map to TRBD2. After removal of 7 bases from V and 5 bases from J, the junction contained 8 bases not matched to a gene. CDR1 DFQATT and CDR2 SNEGSKA come from the germline V gene (reference sequence). The CDR3 contains 13 residues. The CDR3 sequence is CSGRTSGIHEQYF. The CDR3 bases are TGCAGTGGCCGCACTAGCGGGATCCACGAGCAGTACTTC.

This clonotype was seen repeatedly, ten times or more. The rearrangement joins TRBV15 to TRBJ2-7; no firm D call. Germline loops: CDR1 LNHNV, CDR2 YYDKDF (reference sequence). Trimming cost V 0 bases and J 2 bases, with 14 bases left between them. The CDR3 consists of 16 residues. CDR3 in amino acids: CATSRDTRRLTYEQYF. Written as DNA, the CDR3 is TGTGCCACCAGCAGAGATACCAGGCGCTTAACCTACGAGCAGTACTTC.

The sample holds a few counts of this clonotype. V usage is TRBV29-1 and J usage is TRBJ1-2; D may be TRBD1 (6 bases). The CDR3 is 15 residues long. V was cut by 6 bases and J by 0 bases, with 17 bases left in between. Per germline, CDR1 SQVTM and CDR2 ANQGSEA. The CDR3 DNA reads as TGCAGCGTAGGGGCAGGACAGCCAACTAACTATGGCTACACCTTC. It encodes CSVGAGQPTNYGYTF. The whole variable domain, filled in from reference TRBV29-1 and TRBJ1-2, reads SAVISQKPSRDICQRGTSLTIQCQVDSQVTMMFWYRQQPGQSLTLIATANQGSEATYESGFVIDKFPISRPNLTFSTLTVSNMSPEDSSIYLCSVGAGQPTNYGYTFGSGTRLTVV.

The table lists this clonotype with many counts. This chain links TRBV6-5 with TRBJ2-7, with no clear D. Trimming removed 0 bases at V and 3 bases at J, with 6 bases between. The CDR3 is 13 residues long. CDR1 and CDR2 (germline): MNHEY, SVGAGI. The CDR3 DNA reads TGTGCCAGCAGTTACTCGACCAGCTACGAGCAGTACTTC. Protein sequence: CASSYSTSYEQYF.

To note about this clonotype: Mismatch with germline at one junction end may stem from a read error. The chain links TRBV6-2 or TRBV6-3 to TRBJ2-5, with D perhaps TRBD1 (5 bases). Looked up from germline, CDR1 is MNHEY and CDR2 is SVGEGT. The CDR3 loop spans 16 amino acids. The chain's CDR3 is CASRYGSGASQETQYF. The CDR3 region has the DNA TGTGCCAGCCGTTACGGGTCTGGGGCGAGCCAAGAGACCCAGTACTTC.

This chain uses TRBV27 with TRBJ2-7; weak D call: TRBD2 (5 bases). CDR1 and CDR2 (germline): MNHEY, SMNVEV (reference sequence). Trimming removed 4 bases from V and 3 bases from J, with 13 bases in between. This CDR3 has 14 amino acids. CDR3 nucleotide sequence: TGTGCCAGCAGTTCGCTCACCGGGGACTACGAGCAGTACTTC. It yields the protein CASSSLTGDYEQYF.

The rearrangement uses TRBV5-1 and TRBJ2-5; 11 bases fit TRBD2. There are 14 residues in the CDR3. The ends lost 4 bases at V and 11 bases at J; junction bases unmatched: 10. Germline V CDR1 and CDR2: SGHRS, YFSETQ. For the CDR3, the DNA is TGCGCCAGCAGCCTGACTAGCGGGAACAATGAGCAGTACTTC. It is translated as CASSLTSGNNEQYF.

The rearrangement uses TRBV25-1 and TRBJ2-5; unclear D gene. Matching the DNA end better, TRBJ2-7 makes the J call doubtful. The germline V gene encodes CDR1 MGHDK and CDR2 SYGVNS. The CDR3 consists of 11 residues. CDR3 residues: CASRQNYEQYF. The CDR3 bases are TGTGCCAGCAGGCAGAACTACGAGCAGTACTTC.